A selection of T cell receptor beta chains follows, all from one sample in a study of graft-versus-host responses after intestinal transplantation. These receptors' targets are unknown. TCRdb's copy holds only in-frame clones and misses some; the assay was immunoSEQ multiplex PCR. The sample has 80,000 to 100,000 clones; around nine tenths are singletons. Here the sequenced sample was unstimulated CD4+ T cells sorted from spleen or lymph node cells, taken before intestinal transplant. These receptors were collected from a human donor who received an intestinal transplant. Both conserved end residues are part of each CDR3. Fields, in order: V gene, clone size, D gene, J gene, CDR3 protein, CDR3 DNA. D genes are given only for firm matches. Clone size is shown for a subset of rows, as once, few, many or a class of expanded clone.

V: TRBV6-6; size: NA; D: TRBD1; J: TRBJ1-1; CDR3: CASSRKTGGKNTEAFF; DNA: TGTGCCAGCAGCCGGAAGACAGGGGGGAAGAACACTGAAGCTTTCTTT
V: TRBV5-1; size: NA; D: TRBD2; J: TRBJ2-1; CDR3: CASRPPAGGWDEQFF; DNA: TGCGCCAGCAGACCCCCAGCGGGGGGCTGGGATGAGCAGTTCTTC
V: TRBV7-9; size: NA; D: TRBD1; J: TRBJ1-4; CDR3: CASSSTNRGPNEKLFF; DNA: TGTGCCAGCAGCTCCACCAACAGGGGGCCAAATGAAAAACTGTTTTTT
V: TRBV5-1; size: NA; D: TRBD2; J: TRBJ2-7; CDR3: CASSLMLAGGSGDEQYF; DNA: TGCGCCAGCAGCTTGATGCTAGCGGGAGGATCCGGGGACGAGCAGTACTTC
V: TRBV11-3; size: few; D: TRBD1; J: TRBJ2-7; CDR3: CASSMEGGGSYEQYF; DNA: TGTGCCAGCAGCATGGAAGGGGGCGGGTCCTACGAGCAGTACTTC
V: TRBV6-1; size: NA; D: NA; J: TRBJ1-3; CDR3: CASRTGGLGNTIYF; DNA: TGTGCCAGCAGGACGGGGGGTCTTGGAAACACCATATATTTT
V: TRBV6-5; size: NA; D: TRBD2; J: TRBJ2-1; CDR3: CASRPDPGLRDEQFF; DNA: TGTGCCAGCAGACCGGACCCGGGACTACGAGATGAGCAGTTCTTC
V: TRBV5-5; size: NA; D: NA; J: TRBJ1-6; CDR3: CASSLVGPYNSPLHF; DNA: TGTGCCAGCAGCTTGGTTGGGCCGTATAATTCACCCCTCCACTTT
V: TRBV27; size: NA; D: NA; J: TRBJ1-5; CDR3: CASSLFGGGQPQHF; DNA: TGTGCCAGCAGTTTATTTGGGGGCGGGCAGCCCCAGCATTTT
V: TRBV2; size: NA; D: NA; J: TRBJ2-5; CDR3: CASSYRGGNSGTQYF; DNA: TGTGCCAGCAGTTACAGGGGAGGTAATTCGGGGACCCAGTACTTC
V: TRBV5-1; size: NA; D: TRBD1; J: TRBJ1-2; CDR3: CASSSDRGNYGYTF; DNA: TGCGCCAGCAGCTCGGACAGGGGGAACTATGGCTACACCTTC
V: TRBV7-8; size: NA; D: NA; J: TRBJ1-3; CDR3: CASREDGSGNTIYF; DNA: TGTGCCAGCAGGGAGGACGGCTCTGGAAACACCATATATTTT
V: TRBV14; size: NA; D: NA; J: TRBJ2-7; CDR3: CASSQEFRDTPTYEQYF; DNA: TGTGCCAGCAGCCAAGAATTCCGGGACACCCCCACCTACGAGCAGTACTTC
V: TRBV4-3; size: NA; D: TRBD1; J: TRBJ2-5; CDR3: CASSQVSTGGETQYF; DNA: TGCGCCAGCAGCCAAGTCTCAACAGGGGGTGAGACCCAGTACTTC
V: TRBV12-5; size: NA; D: NA; J: TRBJ2-1; CDR3: CASGLSGVDEQFF; DNA: TGTGCTAGTGGTTTGTCGGGTGTCGATGAGCAGTTCTTC
V: TRBV2; size: NA; D: NA; J: TRBJ2-7; CDR3: CASSVTVYEQYF; DNA: TGTGCCAGCAGTGTGACTGTGTACGAGCAGTACTTC
V: TRBV30; size: NA; D: TRBD1; J: TRBJ1-1; CDR3: CAWSVHRDSMNTEAFF; DNA: TGTGCCTGGAGTGTACACAGGGACAGCATGAACACTGAAGCTTTCTTT
V: TRBV5-4; size: NA; D: TRBD1; J: TRBJ1-2; CDR3: CATLTGYDGYTF; DNA: TGTGCCACCCTGACAGGGTACGATGGCTACACCTTC
V: TRBV11-2; size: once; D: TRBD1; J: TRBJ1-5; CDR3: CASSLRQGEGQPQHF; DNA: TGTGCCAGCAGCCTTCGACAGGGGGAGGGACAGCCCCAGCATTTT
V: TRBV5-1; size: NA; D: NA; J: TRBJ1-1; CDR3: CASSSPKAQGAEAFF; DNA: TGCGCCAGCAGCTCACCGAAAGCACAGGGCGCTGAAGCTTTCTTT
V: TRBV2; size: NA; D: TRBD1; J: TRBJ2-7; CDR3: CATGQGYEQYF; DNA: TGTGCCACGGGACAGGGGTACGAGCAGTACTTC
V: TRBV5-6; size: NA; D: NA; J: TRBJ2-7; CDR3: CASSWHGPKRAYEQYF; DNA: TGTGCCAGCAGCTGGCATGGACCAAAGAGGGCCTACGAGCAGTACTTC
V: TRBV5-8; size: NA; D: NA; J: TRBJ2-7; CDR3: CAERKRGFYEQYF; DNA: TGTGCCGAGCGGAAAAGGGGGTTCTACGAGCAGTACTTC
V: TRBV29-1; size: once; D: NA; J: TRBJ2-1; CDR3: CSLSSTLYNEQFF; DNA: TGCAGTTTATCTTCTACCCTCTACAATGAGCAGTTCTTC
V: TRBV7-3; size: NA; D: TRBD2; J: TRBJ2-5; CDR3: CASSNPGGPEETQYF; DNA: TGTGCCAGCAGTAACCCGGGGGGGCCTGAAGAGACCCAGTACTTC
V: TRBV18; size: NA; D: NA; J: TRBJ1-2; CDR3: CASSPLAGDGYTF; DNA: TGTGCCAGCTCACCACTTGCTGGAGACGGCTACACCTTC
V: TRBV18; size: once; D: NA; J: TRBJ1-1; CDR3: CASSPQGGGTEAFF; DNA: TGTGCCAGCTCACCACAGGGAGGTGGCACTGAAGCTTTCTTT
V: TRBV7-9; size: NA; D: TRBD2; J: TRBJ2-7; CDR3: CASSLVGGSYEQYF; DNA: TGTGCCAGCAGCTTAGTGGGGGGGTCTTACGAGCAATACTTC
V: TRBV7-3; size: NA; D: TRBD1; J: TRBJ1-2; CDR3: CASSLRQGTGYTF; DNA: TGTGCCAGCAGCCTGAGACAGGGTACTGGCTACACCTTC
V: TRBV6-5; size: NA; D: TRBD1; J: TRBJ1-2; CDR3: CASSYTGVGYTF; DNA: TGTGCCAGCAGTTACACAGGGGTTGGCTACACCTTC
V: TRBV5-1; size: NA; D: NA; J: TRBJ1-1; CDR3: CASSLAGMNTEAFF; DNA: TGCGCCAGCAGCTTGGCCGGGATGAACACTGAAGCTTTCTTT
V: TRBV2; size: NA; D: NA; J: TRBJ2-5; CDR3: CASSYQETQYF; DNA: TGTGCCAGCAGCTACCAAGAGACCCAGTACTTC
V: TRBV9; size: NA; D: NA; J: TRBJ2-7; CDR3: CASSPGAMDYEQYF; DNA: TGTGCCAGCAGCCCTGGGGCGATGGACTACGAGCAGTACTTC
V: TRBV10-1; size: NA; D: TRBD1; J: TRBJ1-2; CDR3: CASSKGGQGEDYGYTF; DNA: TGCGCCAGCAGCAAAGGGGGACAGGGGGAAGACTATGGCTACACCTTC
V: TRBV28; size: NA; D: TRBD1; J: TRBJ1-1; CDR3: CASRTGQGWDTEAFF; DNA: TGTGCCAGCAGAACAGGACAGGGATGGGACACTGAAGCTTTCTTT
V: TRBV6-5; size: NA; D: NA; J: TRBJ1-2; CDR3: CASGYRDGYTF; DNA: TGTGCCAGCGGATACAGGGATGGCTACACCTTC
V: TRBV25-1; size: NA; D: TRBD2; J: TRBJ2-5; CDR3: CASSSSGTQETQYF; DNA: TGTGCCAGCAGTAGTAGCGGGACGCAAGAGACCCAGTACTTC
V: TRBV7-9; size: NA; D: NA; J: TRBJ2-5; CDR3: CASSPPGETQYF; DNA: TGTGCCAGCAGCCCACCGGGGGAGACCCAGTACTTC
V: TRBV5-1; size: NA; D: NA; J: TRBJ2-2; CDR3: CASSPRYTGELFF; DNA: TGCGCCAGCAGCCCCCGTTATACCGGGGAGCTGTTTTTT
V: TRBV30; size: NA; D: NA; J: TRBJ1-2; CDR3: CAWSRTQNYGYTF; DNA: TGTGCCTGGAGCCGGACACAGAACTATGGCTACACCTTC
V: TRBV5-4; size: NA; D: TRBD2; J: TRBJ2-2; CDR3: CASSLLRGANTGELFF; DNA: TGTGCCAGCAGCTTGTTACGGGGGGCGAACACCGGGGAGCTGTTTTTT
V: TRBV15; size: NA; D: NA; J: TRBJ2-1; CDR3: CATSRDRTHNEQFF; DNA: TGTGCCACCAGCAGAGATCGGACTCACAATGAGCAGTTCTTC
V: TRBV28; size: NA; D: NA; J: TRBJ2-5; CDR3: CASSRGSEGQETQYF; DNA: TGTGCCAGCAGCCGGGGGAGCGAGGGGCAAGAGACCCAGTACTTC
V: TRBV25-1; size: NA; D: TRBD2; J: TRBJ2-5; CDR3: CASSGQTSGQETQYF; DNA: TGTGCCAGCAGTGGACAGACTAGCGGGCAAGAGACCCAGTACTTC